This T cell receptor (beta chain) is drawn from a study of OX40 agonist ivuxolimab in advanced cancers. Generated by immunoSEQ multiplex PCR, the TCRdb table keeps only in-frame clones and is missing some. The data contain some 33,000 clones, 85% to 90% of them seen just once; the ten biggest clones take up roughly 30%. Germline CDR1 is LNHDA and CDR2 is SQIVND (reference sequence). J lost 7 bases, V lost 7 bases, and 10 bases had no gene match. The length of the CDR3 is 14 residues. This clonotype originated in an adult with an advanced solid tumor such as melanoma, head and neck, liver or kidney cancer. The V gene is TRBV19, the J gene TRBJ1-1, with TRBD1 matching 9 bases. This material consisted of CD4+ or CD8+ T cells sorted from blood, taken in a trial of the OX40 agonist ivuxolimab. CDR3 nucleotide sequence: TGTGCCAGTACACCGGGACAGGGAGGGGGTGAAGCTTTCTTT. Translated, it gives CASTPGQGGGEAFF.